This TCR beta chain comes out of a study of T-cell reconstitution after alpha-beta-depleted transplantation in children. This CDR3 is built from 13 residues. Looked up from germline, CDR1 is SGHRS and CDR2 is YFSETQ. Trimming removed 4 bases from V and 3 bases from J, with 10 bases in between. The TCRbeta library was prepared with unique molecular identifiers. Each CDR3 protein gets one entry after TCRdb re-called the PCR reads with MiXCR. The repertoire holds hundreds of thousands of distinct CDR3 sequences, with around 15% as singletons. The sample holds one count of this clonotype. This clonotype was obtained from a male patient between 2 and 15 years old who had a stem cell transplant for acute lymphoblastic leukemia, so the T cells may come from the graft donor. The rearrangement joins TRBV5-1 to TRBJ2-5; no reliable D call. The source material was PBMCs, mostly from graft donor cells, sampled 360 days after TCRalphabeta/CD19-depleted stem cell transplant. The CDR3 sequence: CASSVLSEETQYF. The CDR3 nucleotides are TGCGCCAGCAGCGTTCTATCCGAAGAGACCCAGTACTTC.